Listed below are T cell receptor beta chains from one sample, sequenced in a study of blood T cell repertoires in COVID-19. Assay used: immunoSEQ multiplex PCR; TCRdb lists only in-frame clones, some missing. The sample holds about 260,000 clones; 85% to 90% are singletons and the top ten take approximately 12%. Sequencing was done on a sample of peripheral blood. The receptors were gathered from a human donor in a cohort sampled during active COVID-19. Both conserved end residues are part of each CDR3. The D gene is left open where the match is weak. For some rows the clone size is stated as once, few or many, or as a class when expanded; others skip it.

d_call	clone_size	v_call	j_call	cdr3_nt	cdr3_aa
-	-	TRBV19	TRBJ2-6	TGTGCCAGTAGCGGGTACTCTGGGGCCAACGTCCTGACTTTC	CASSGYSGANVLTF
TRBD2	-	TRBV28	TRBJ2-3	TGTGCCAGCTCCGGGGCGGGAGTCGCTGATACGCAGTATTTT	CASSGAGVADTQYF
-	-	TRBV12-3/TRBV12-4	TRBJ1-2	TGTGCCAGCAGTTTTGCGGGGGACGGCTACACCTTC	CASSFAGDGYTF
-	-	TRBV7-8	TRBJ1-2	TGTGCCAGCAGCCTAACCGATTCGGTCTATGGCTACACCTTC	CASSLTDSVYGYTF
-	-	TRBV6-6	TRBJ1-2	TGCGCTGACTCTGACAGACTTAACTATGGCTACACCTTC	CADSDRLNYGYTF
-	-	TRBV2	TRBJ2-3	TGTGCCAGCAGCCCACAGGGTTACAGTCCAGATACGCAGTATTTT	CASSPQGYSPDTQYF
TRBD1	-	TRBV28	TRBJ2-2	TGTGCCAGCAGTATAGGGGGACAGTCCGGGGAGCTGTTTTTT	CASSIGGQSGELFF
-	few	TRBV10-3	TRBJ2-2	TGTGCCATCAGCGACATAAACACCGGGGAGCTGTTTTTT	CAISDINTGELFF
-	-	TRBV4-3	TRBJ1-2	TGCGCCAGCAGCCAAGATTTCGCGGGAGGCTACACCTTC	CASSQDFAGGYTF
-	once	TRBV7-2	TRBJ2-7	TGTGCCAGCAGCTTAGGACTCGCGAGGGTTAACTTC	CASSLGLARVNF
TRBD2	-	TRBV28	TRBJ2-7	TGTGCCAGCACCGCCCCAACAGGACTAGCAGACTTC	CASTAPTGLADF
TRBD2	few	TRBV9	TRBJ2-3	TGTGCCAGCAGCGTAGCACTAGCGGATACGCAGTATTTT	CASSVALADTQYF
-	-	TRBV3-1/TRBV3-2	TRBJ2-5	TGTGCCAGCAGCCCGCTTCGACTCAAACAAGAGACCCAGTACTTC	CASSPLRLKQETQYF
TRBD2	-	TRBV19	TRBJ2-1	TGTGCCAGTAGTATCGGACTAGCGGGAGGGCGCAATGAGCAGTTCTTC	CASSIGLAGGRNEQFF
-	few	TRBV27	TRBJ2-1	TGTGCCAGCAGTTTATATGGACTTAACAATGAGCAGTTCTTC	CASSLYGLNNEQFF
-	-	TRBV7-2	TRBJ1-5	TGTGCCAGCAGCTTACAGGCAGCCCAGCCCCAGCATTTT	CASSLQAAQPQHF
-	-	TRBV19	TRBJ1-1	TGTGCCAGTAGTATTCTAGGGGAGGGGGACACTGAAGCTTTCTTT	CASSILGEGDTEAFF
-	-	TRBV3-1/TRBV3-2	TRBJ1-1	TGTGCCAGCAGCCGCTCCGGGATCGAAGCTTTCTTT	CASSRSGIEAFF
-	-	TRBV21-1	TRBJ1-5	TGTGCCAGCAGCACAGGGTCGGAACAGCCCCAGCATTTT	CASSTGSEQPQHF
TRBD2	-	TRBV18	TRBJ2-1	TGTGCCAGCCAGCTACTAGCGGTATACAATGAGCAGTTCTTC	CASQLLAVYNEQFF
-	few	TRBV27	TRBJ2-7	TGTGCCAGCAGTACCCTCGTTGGGGGCATCCCTCAGAATCCTCCCTACGAGCAGTACTTC	CASSTLVGGIPQNPPYEQYF
-	-	TRBV14	TRBJ2-2	TGTGCCAGCAGCACCGGGTCCACGAACACCGGGGAGCTGTTTTTT	CASSTGSTNTGELFF
TRBD1	-	TRBV7-6	TRBJ2-5	TGTGCCAGCAGCTTGAGGACAGGGAGGGAGACCCAGTACTTC	CASSLRTGRETQYF
-	once	TRBV3-1/TRBV3-2	TRBJ2-2	TGTGCCAGCAGCCAAGAGGGGAGCGGGGAGCTGTTTTTT	CASSQEGSGELFF
-	-	TRBV7-9	TRBJ1-4	TGTGCCAGCAGCCACTCCGGGCAGGGTAGCGAAAAACTGTTTTTT	CASSHSGQGSEKLFF
-	-	TRBV5-6	TRBJ1-2	TGTGCCAGCAGCTTGTGGGGGGAAGATGGCTACACCTTC	CASSLWGEDGYTF
-	once	TRBV28	TRBJ1-5	TGTGCCAGCAGTTTTAGCTCGAGAAATCAGCCCCAGCATTTT	CASSFSSRNQPQHF
-	few	TRBV2	TRBJ1-1	TGTGCCAGCAGACCGAACAGGGACCCTGAAGCTTTCTTT	CASRPNRDPEAFF
-	-	TRBV28	TRBJ1-1	TGTGCCAGCAGGCATTCCGCAGGCCTAACGGACACTGAAGCTTTCTTT	CASRHSAGLTDTEAFF
TRBD1	-	TRBV3-1/TRBV3-2	TRBJ2-7	TGTGCCAGCAGCCAAGGGGACAGGGCCCACGAGCAGTACTTC	CASSQGDRAHEQYF
-	-	TRBV28	TRBJ1-2	TGTGCCAGCAGTTTAGGGGCATTAGGGCGACCTGGCTACACCTTC	CASSLGALGRPGYTF
TRBD2	-	TRBV3-1/TRBV3-2	TRBJ2-4	TGTGCCAGCAGCCTGGGAGGGACTAGCGGGGGGGTTCAAAACATTCAGTACTTC	CASSLGGTSGGVQNIQYF
-	-	TRBV18	TRBJ2-7	TGTGCCAGCTCACTCTCGACAGGAGACTACGAGCAGTACTTC	CASSLSTGDYEQYF
TRBD1	-	TRBV19	TRBJ1-2	TGTGCCAGTAGTTCCGGGACAGGGGGATATGGCTACACCTTC	CASSSGTGGYGYTF
-	-	TRBV7-3	TRBJ1-6	TGTGCCAGCAGTCCGAGGGTGGAGAACCAGCCCCTCCACTTT	CASSPRVENQPLHF
-	-	TRBV7-2	TRBJ1-3	TGTGCCAGCAGCTCAGAGGGAGCTGAAAACACCATATATTTT	CASSSEGAENTIYF
-	-	TRBV28	TRBJ2-7	TGTGCCAGCAGTTTGAGGGTCGTCTACGAGCAGTACTTC	CASSLRVVYEQYF
-	-	TRBV5-5	TRBJ2-1	TGTGCCAGCAGCTTGGACAGCGGGTACCCCGATGAGCAGTTCTTC	CASSLDSGYPDEQFF
TRBD1	-	TRBV28	TRBJ2-7	TGTGCCAGCAGCTTCAGGGGGTTCGGAGCCTACGAGCAGTACTTC	CASSFRGFGAYEQYF
-	-	TRBV30	TRBJ1-5	TGTGCCTGGAGTGAACAGGACAATCAGCCCCAGCATTTT	CAWSEQDNQPQHF
-	-	TRBV29-1	TRBJ1-1	TGCAGCGCAATTGGGCAGGGTGGCACTGAAGCTTTCTTT	CSAIGQGGTEAFF
TRBD1	once	TRBV5-1	TRBJ2-7	TGCGCCAGCACCAAATCGACAGGGCCCTTCGACGAGCAGTACTTC	CASTKSTGPFDEQYF
-	-	TRBV20-1	TRBJ1-2	TGCAGTGCTACAGGAGGTAATGGCTACACCTTC	CSATGGNGYTF
-	-	TRBV7-2	TRBJ1-3	TGTGCCAGCAGCTTAGAACGGTCTGGAAACACCATATATTTT	CASSLERSGNTIYF
TRBD2	-	TRBV5-1	TRBJ2-7	TGCGCCAGCAGCTTAGGGACTAGCGGCGAGCAGTACTTC	CASSLGTSGEQYF
-	once	TRBV29-1	TRBJ1-5	TGCAGCGTTGAGAATGCGGGGGGCGCGAGCCAGCCCCAGCATTTT	CSVENAGGASQPQHF
TRBD2	-	TRBV24-1	TRBJ2-1	TGTGCCACCAGTGACCGAAGCGGGAGGGCCCTCAATGAGCAGTTCTTC	CATSDRSGRALNEQFF
TRBD2	-	TRBV19	TRBJ2-7	TGTGCCAGTAGTCTAGCGGGTCGCTACGAGCAGTACTTC	CASSLAGRYEQYF
-	-	TRBV10-3	TRBJ2-7	TGTGCCATCAGTGAGTCGACGAGGCTCTCCTACGAGCAGTACTTC	CAISESTRLSYEQYF
TRBD2	-	TRBV27	TRBJ2-1	TGTGCCAGCAGTTTATTTCCTAGCGGGACAAACAATGAGCAGTTCTTC	CASSLFPSGTNNEQFF